The clone carrying this TCR beta chain has more than one count but fewer than ten. No antigen is known for it. This record comes from a study of blood T cells in healthy people across ages. General observations from the study: Investigators treated diversity estimates from one million T cells as underestimates.

A second PCR of 7 to 11 cycles used a sample-barcoded 5' primer and a J-beta primer mix. MiXCR, applied by TCRdb to the 5' RACE reads, yields one record per CDR3 protein. Of about 730,000 distinct CDR3 sequences in the sample, roughly 43% are singletons; the top ten hold roughly 19%. The CDR3 loop spans 15 amino acids. Germline CDR1 reads MNHNY; CDR2 reads SVGAGI (reference sequence). Trimming removed 0 bases from V and 4 bases from J; junction bases left unmatched: 2. J is TRBJ2-3 and V is TRBV6-6; 9 bases agree with TRBD1. The source material was blood. The TCR sequence derives from a woman aged 60-75 years in good health. The CDR3 sequence is CASSYSGQGPDTQYF. Written as DNA, the CDR3 is TGTGCCAGCAGTTACTCGGGACAGGGACCAGATACGCAGTATTTT.